The rows below give T cell receptor beta chains drawn from one sample of a study of control samples from healthy donors and cancer patients. Profiling relied on immunoSEQ multiplex PCR, and the TCRdb table lists in-frame clones only, not all of them. The table includes approximately 100,000 clones, 75% to 95% detected once. Material for sequencing was blood. These receptors were collected from a woman aged 18-29 years in good health. CDR3s include the opening cysteine and the closing phenylalanine or tryptophan.

TRBV27	TRBJ1-2	CASSSTKQGNYGYTF
TRBV27	TRBJ1-5	CASGLSRPRGNQPQHF
TRBV27	TRBJ2-3	CASSRHPGASTDTQYF
TRBV5-1	TRBJ2-3	CASSRRTSGLGTDTQYF
TRBV5-8	TRBJ1-1	CASSAPRTPNTEAFF
TRBV7-6	TRBJ1-4	CASSFRWGGKAPTNEKLFF
TRBV4-1	TRBJ2-7	CASSQERTGRLSYEQYF
TRBV5-4	TRBJ1-1	CASSLAREGRTEAFF
TRBV6-1	TRBJ2-7	CASSEYRVGSTSDEQYF
TRBV24-1	TRBJ1-2	CATSETGVSYGYTF
TRBV3-1/TRBV3-2	TRBJ2-3	CASSQGWTSAEYF
TRBV6-5	TRBJ2-1	CASRRLAGGRNEQFF
TRBV19	TRBJ1-1	CASSIPAGAFF
TRBV19	TRBJ1-2	CASSKAGNYGYTF
TRBV2	TRBJ1-4	CARGGQENEKLFF
TRBV9	TRBJ2-3	CASSVGTDTQYF
TRBV28	TRBJ2-5	CASSGTSGTYQETQYF
TRBV27	TRBJ2-3	CASRETGSLDTQYF
TRBV5-5	TRBJ1-3	CASSPLVSGGNTIYF
TRBV5-1	TRBJ2-1	CASSISGTISLEQFF
TRBV3-1/TRBV3-2	TRBJ1-2	CASSRNRGPDGYTF
TRBV5-6	TRBJ2-5	CASSSLAALQETQYF
TRBV6-5	TRBJ1-2	CASSPRDSLNYGYTF
TRBV6-2/TRBV6-3	TRBJ1-1	CASSYSLGGGDTEAFF
TRBV18	TRBJ2-5	CASSPSTSGQETQYF
TRBV19	TRBJ2-3	CASSTGGGVDTQYF
TRBV28	TRBJ1-2	CASSFREGGYTF
TRBV19	TRBJ1-1	CASSIGGNMNTEAFF
TRBV5-1	TRBJ2-1	CASQTDTYNEQFF
TRBV29-1	TRBJ2-7	CSVEEHLDSYEQYF
TRBV7-9	TRBJ2-5	CASTKSLPSRETQYF
TRBV9	TRBJ2-5	CASSVRTGEGETQYF
TRBV27	TRBJ1-1	CASSRTFGTEAFF
TRBV4-2	TRBJ2-2	CASSQDTGELFF
TRBV9	TRBJ2-5	CASSVDREETQYF
TRBV4-1	TRBJ1-1	CASSGRTLNTEAFF
TRBV9	TRBJ1-2	CASSVDLEGSITGYTF
TRBV2	TRBJ2-3	CASSEVPGTDTQYF
TRBV7-7	TRBJ2-1	CASSPHSGGEQFF
TRBV7-9	TRBJ2-3	CASSLKDTQYF
TRBV24-1	TRBJ2-1	CATSDRGGGNEQFF
TRBV28	TRBJ1-2	CASSVTGAGYTF
TRBV6-5	TRBJ1-1	CASSYSRGAGTEAFF
TRBV6-5	TRBJ1-6	CASSYGTGGASPLHF
TRBV4-1	TRBJ2-5	CASSQEGAGPQETQYF
TRBV6-5	TRBJ2-1	CASSSLRQVLYNEQFF
TRBV6-4	TRBJ1-1	CASSTTAETEAFF